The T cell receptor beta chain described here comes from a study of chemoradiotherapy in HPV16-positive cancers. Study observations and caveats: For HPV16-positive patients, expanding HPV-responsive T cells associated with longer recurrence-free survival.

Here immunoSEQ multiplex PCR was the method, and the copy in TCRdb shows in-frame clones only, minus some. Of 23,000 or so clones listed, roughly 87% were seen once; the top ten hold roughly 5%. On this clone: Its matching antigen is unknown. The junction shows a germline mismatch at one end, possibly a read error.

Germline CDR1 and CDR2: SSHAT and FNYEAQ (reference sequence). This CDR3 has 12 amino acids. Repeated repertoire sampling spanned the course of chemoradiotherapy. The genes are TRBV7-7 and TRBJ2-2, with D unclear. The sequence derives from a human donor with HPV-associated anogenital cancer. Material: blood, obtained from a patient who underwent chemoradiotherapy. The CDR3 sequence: CASSRRAGELFF. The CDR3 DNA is TGTGCTAGCAGCCGGCGAGCCGGGGAGCTGTTTTTT. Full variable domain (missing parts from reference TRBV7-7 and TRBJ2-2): GAGVSQSPRYKVTKRGQDVTLRCDPISSHATLYWYQQALGQGPEFLTYFNYEAQPDKSGLPSDRFSAERPEGSISTLTIQRTEQRDSAMYRCASSRRAGELFFGEGSRLTVL.